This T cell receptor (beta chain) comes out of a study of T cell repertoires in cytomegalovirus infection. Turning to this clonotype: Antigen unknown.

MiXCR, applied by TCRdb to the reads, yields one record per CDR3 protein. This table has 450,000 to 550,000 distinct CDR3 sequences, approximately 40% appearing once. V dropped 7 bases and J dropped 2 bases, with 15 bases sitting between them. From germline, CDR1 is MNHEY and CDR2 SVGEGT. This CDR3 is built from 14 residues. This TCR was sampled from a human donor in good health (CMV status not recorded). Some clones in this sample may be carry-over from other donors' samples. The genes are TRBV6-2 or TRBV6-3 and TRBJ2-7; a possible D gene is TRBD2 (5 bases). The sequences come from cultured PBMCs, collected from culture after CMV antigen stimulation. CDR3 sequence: CASKDYRGPYEQYF. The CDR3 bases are TGTGCCAGCAAAGACTACCGAGGGCCCTACGAGCAGTACTTC.